What follows are 12 T cell receptor beta chains derived from one specimen sequenced in a study of shared clonotypes between healthy human individuals. Method: immunoSEQ multiplex PCR; TCRdb's copy keeps in-frame clones and lacks some. Here the sample spans roughly 2.6 million clones, around 90% being singletons. The sample was naive CD4+ T cells sorted from blood. Subset: CD45RA+ positively selected. The receptor set was obtained from a man aged 18 to 29 in good health.

In this sample, this clone turned up once. Other DNA sequences within the sample encode an identical CDR3. V and J are TRBV30 and TRBJ2-3, with D unclear. The CDR3 contains 11 residues. The V end lost 2 bases, the J end lost 3 bases, and 3 bases lay between the germline ends. Germline V gene lookup returns CDR1 GTSNPN and CDR2 SVGIG (reference sequence). The CDR3: CAWSTTDTQYF. The CDR3 DNA is TGTGCCTGGAGTACGACAGATACGCAGTATTTT.

The chain combines TRBV9 with TRBJ2-1, with 12 bases aligning to TRBD2. Trimming at V came to 4 bases and at J to 0 bases, leaving 14 bases not matched to a gene. This CDR3 has 20 amino acids. The germline gives CDR1 SGDLS, CDR2 YYNGEE. The CDR3 DNA reads as TGTGCCAGCAGCAAGGGCCATGGGACTAGCGGGCAGAGCTCCTACAATGAGCAGTTCTTC. Encoded protein: CASSKGHGTSGQSSYNEQFF.

This chain joins TRBV27 and TRBJ1-2; TRBD1 might be the D (6 bases). This CDR3 has 14 residues. The germline gives CDR1 MNHEY, CDR2 SMNVEV (reference sequence). V dropped 2 bases and J dropped 4 bases, with 11 bases sitting between them. The CDR3 DNA reads as TGTGCCAGCAGTTTAGTAGGGGGGGTCTATGGCTACACCTTC. Encoded protein: CASSLVGGVYGYTF.

This chain joins TRBV4-2 and TRBJ1-6; weak D call: TRBD1 (5 bases). V was trimmed by 0 bases and J by 10 bases, leaving 13 bases between them. The CDR3 loop spans 15 amino acids. Germline lookup yields CDR1 LGHNA and CDR2 YNFKEQ. The CDR3 region is CASSQEDRINSPLHF. CDR3 DNA sequence: TGTGCCAGCAGCCAAGAAGACAGAATAAACTCACCCCTCCACTTT.

The chain links TRBV7-2 to TRBJ2-1; D unresolved. Trimming left V 8 bases short and J 9 bases short, with 14 bases between. Germline V gene lookup returns CDR1 SGHTA and CDR2 FQGNSA. This CDR3 comprises 12 residues. The CDR3 sequence is CASGAYLGEQFF. The CDR3 bases are TGTGCCAGCGGAGCTTACTTAGGTGAGCAGTTCTTC. Variable domain in full (rest from reference TRBV7-2 and TRBJ2-1): GAGVSQSPSNKVTEKGKDVELRCDPISGHTALYWYRQSLGQGLEFLIYFQGNSAPDKSGLPSDRFSAERTGGSVSTLTIQRTQQEDSAVYLCASGAYLGEQFFGPGTRLTVL.

The chain recombines TRBV5-4 with TRBJ2-6, with 8 bases matching TRBD1. This CDR3 region has 19 residues. Germline assignment: CDR1 SGHNT and CDR2 YYREEE (reference sequence). V lost 3 bases to trimming and J lost 0 bases; unmatched junction nucleotides: 11. DNA of the CDR3: TGTGCCAGCAGCTCGTGGGACAGGTTCAAAGGCTCTGGGGCCAACGTCCTGACTTTC. Its protein is CASSSWDRFKGSGANVLTF.

V usage is TRBV9 and J usage is TRBJ1-3; maybe TRBD1 (5 bases). Trimming pared 2 bases from V and 2 bases from J, leaving 11 bases between. Germline CDR1 SGDLS, CDR2 YYNGEE. The CDR3 runs to 15 residues. CDR3 in DNA: TGTGCCAGCAGCGTTGGGGGTAGTGCTGGAAACACCATATATTTT. It is translated as CASSVGGSAGNTIYF.

To note about this clone: Other DNA sequences in this specimen translate into the identical CDR3. The gene calls are TRBV29-1 and TRBJ2-1; maybe TRBD1 (5 bases). The CDR3 spans 11 residues. The germline V gene has CDR1 SQVTM and CDR2 ANQGSEA. V lost 4 bases and J 6 bases, leaving 7 bases between the germline ends. The CDR3 here is CSVARVNEQFF. Here the CDR3 DNA reads TGCAGCGTTGCCAGGGTCAATGAGCAGTTCTTC.

Concerning this clone itself: The identical CDR3 is also encoded by other nucleotide sequences in the sample. The chain employs TRBV5-4 and TRBJ2-2, with D hard to call. CDR1 and CDR2 (germline): SGHNT, YYREEE (reference sequence). Trimming stripped 0 bases from V and 0 bases from J, with 9 bases between. The CDR3 is 16 residues long. The CDR3 spells CASSLAGFANTGELFF. The CDR3 DNA reads as TGTGCCAGCAGCTTGGCCGGGTTCGCGAACACCGGGGAGCTGTTTTTT.

The chain is built from TRBV5-4 and TRBJ1-6; D is possibly TRBD1 (6 bases). Germline V gene data show CDR1 as SGHNT and CDR2 as YYREEE (reference sequence). The CDR3 runs to 15 residues. V was cut by 4 bases and J by 7 bases, with 15 bases left in between. The DNA for the CDR3 is TGTGCCAGCAGCATGACTGACAGGTCAAATTCACCCCTCCACTTT. Translating gives CASSMTDRSNSPLHF.

This clone was observed once. The rearrangement joins TRBV13 to TRBJ2-5; 9 bases map to TRBD2. The J call may not be correct, given that the DNA end is closer to TRBJ2-7. CDR3 length: 15 residues. Per the germline V gene, CDR1 is PRHDT and CDR2 is FYEKMQ (reference sequence). Here the CDR3 DNA reads TGTGCCAGCAGCTCAAGCGGGAGGCCTGCCTACGAGCAGTACTTC. It translates to CASSSSGRPAYEQYF.

This sequence joins TRBV18 and TRBJ2-1, with TRBD2 matching over 8 bases. Losses at the gene ends were 3 bases for V and 6 bases for J; bases not matched to a gene: 7. Germline-derived CDR1 and CDR2 are KGHSH and LQKENI. CDR3 length equals 15 residues. As DNA, the CDR3 is TGTGCCAGCTCACCTAGGACTAGCCAGGGCAATGAGCAGTTCTTC. This encodes CASSPRTSQGNEQFF.